The next 21 T cell receptor beta chains were all read from a single sample in a study of control samples from healthy donors and cancer patients. The protocol was immunoSEQ multiplex PCR, while the TCRdb copy is restricted to in-frame clones and leaves out a portion. The data show about 120,000 clones, about 91% seen once. Source material: blood. The receptors originated from a man aged 35-49 years in good health.

This clone was seen only once. The V and J genes are TRBV19 and TRBJ2-7, with D maybe TRBD1 (6 bases). The CDR3 is 14 residues long. The V end was cut by 5 bases, the J end by 0 bases, with 11 bases between. Germline V lookup: CDR1 LNHDA, CDR2 SQIVND (reference sequence). The CDR3 sequence: CASSEGQSSYEQYF. The DNA of the CDR3 is TGTGCCAGTAGTGAAGGACAGAGCTCCTACGAGCAGTACTTC.

With regard to this clone: This same CDR3 is encoded by further DNA sequences in the sample. V is TRBV7-2 and J is TRBJ2-7, with a possible D match to TRBD1 (5 bases). Trimming removed 6 bases from V and 2 bases from J, with 14 bases in between. Germline V gives CDR1 SGHTA, CDR2 FQGNSA. This CDR3 has 14 amino acids. CDR3 amino acids: CASSPTGSPYEQYF. The DNA of the CDR3 is TGTGCCAGCAGTCCAACAGGTTCTCCCTACGAGCAGTACTTC.

The J gene is TRBJ2-1, the V gene TRBV11-1, with 9 bases that match TRBD1. V was pared by 5 bases and J by 5 bases, with 4 bases of the junction left unmatched. The CDR3 covers 14 residues. CDR1 SGHAT and CDR2 FQDESV come from the germline V gene (reference sequence). In DNA, the CDR3 is TGTGCCAGCAGCCCGGGGACAGGGAACAATGAGCAGTTCTTC. This translates into CASSPGTGNNEQFF.

The J gene is TRBJ2-2, the V gene TRBV3-1 (or the pseudogene TRBV3-2); D tentatively fits TRBD1 or TRBD2 (6 bases each). CDR1 is LGHDT, CDR2 YNNKEL, per germline (reference sequence). Trimming removed 1 base at V and 7 bases at J, with 13 bases between. The CDR3 contains 15 residues. The CDR3 is CASSQGGGLFGELFF. The CDR3 nucleotides are TGTGCCAGCAGCCAAGGAGGGGGGCTTTTCGGGGAGCTGTTTTTT.

The chain recombines TRBV19 with TRBJ1-1; D gene ambiguous. Germline loops: CDR1 LNHDA, CDR2 SQIVND (reference sequence). V lost 5 bases and J lost 1, with 8 bases in between. The CDR3 runs to 13 residues. This CDR3 is CASSPYRNTEAFF. The CDR3 nucleotides are TGTGCCAGTAGTCCCTACAGGAACACTGAAGCTTTCTTT.

This chain joins TRBV30 and TRBJ1-6, with TRBD1 identical over 8 bases. The CDR3 covers 17 residues. CDR1 and CDR2 (germline): GTSNPN, SVGIG (reference sequence). After removal of 3 bases from V and 0 bases from J, the junction contained 7 bases not matched to a gene. CDR3 DNA: TGTGCCTGGAGCCTTCGGACAGGGAGCTCCTATAATTCACCCCTCCACTTT. This translates into CAWSLRTGSSYNSPLHF.

This chain connects TRBV21-1 to TRBJ2-3; no check of the table's D call, TRBD2, against the DNA was made. TRBV21-1 is termed a pseudogene. CDR3 length equals 19 residues. The CDR3: CASSKVRPSGSPSTDTQYF. The CDR3, as DNA: TGTGCCAGCAGCAAAGTTCGGCCTAGCGGGTCACCTAGCACAGATACGCAGTATTTT.

This clone came up once. V gene TRBV30 combines with J gene TRBJ1-4; no clear D gene. V shed 0 bases and J shed 0 bases, with 8 bases lying between them. The length of the CDR3 is 15 residues. Germline lookup yields CDR1 GTSNPN and CDR2 SVGIG (reference sequence). The CDR3 DNA reads as TGTGCCTGGAGTGTACCCAAACCAACTAATGAAAAACTGTTTTTT. Translation: CAWSVPKPTNEKLFF.

The V gene is TRBV18, the J gene TRBJ1-5; D is unresolved. Trimming removed 8 bases at V and 3 bases at J, with 11 bases between. This CDR3 contains 13 residues. The germline CDR1 and CDR2 sequences are KGHSH and LQKENI. In DNA, the CDR3 is TGTGCCAGCACTAAAGACTCCAATCAGCCCCAGCATTTT. It specifies CASTKDSNQPQHF.

This chain uses TRBV6-5 with TRBJ1-1; 10 bases match TRBD1. The J segment lost 2 bases and the V segment lost 5 bases, leaving 5 bases of the junction unmatched. Germline CDR1 and CDR2: MNHEY and SVGAGI. The CDR3 loop spans 15 amino acids. CDR3 sequence reads: CASSPRDRGNTEAFF. The CDR3 region has the DNA TGTGCCAGCAGTCCCCGGGACAGGGGTAACACTGAAGCTTTCTTT.

The sample holds one count of this clone. The gene calls are TRBV19 and TRBJ1-6; unclear D gene. Germline values: CDR1 LNHDA, CDR2 SQIVND (reference sequence). This CDR3 is 12 amino acids long. The V gene lost 4 bases and the J gene lost 7 bases, with 5 bases spanning the gap. CDR3 nucleotides: TGTGCCAGTAGTAACCCGAATTCACCCCTCCACTTT. Amino acids: CASSNPNSPLHF.

The chain joins TRBV9 to TRBJ2-1; D might be TRBD1 or TRBD2, each matching 5 bases. Germline loops: CDR1 SGDLS, CDR2 YYNGEE. The V end was cut by 0 bases, the J end by 2 bases, with 9 bases between. The CDR3 has 15 amino acids. CDR3: CASSVGDATYNEQFF. The CDR3, as DNA: TGTGCCAGCAGCGTAGGGGACGCAACCTACAATGAGCAGTTCTTC.

The chain links TRBV5-6 to TRBJ1-2, with 7 nucleotides matching TRBD1. Germline loops: CDR1 SGHDT, CDR2 YYEEEE. The CDR3 contains 12 residues. The V gene end was trimmed by 4 bases and the J gene end by 6 bases; junction bases not matched to a gene: 3. This CDR3 reads CASSPQGNGYTF. The CDR3 DNA reads TGTGCCAGCAGCCCACAGGGGAATGGCTACACCTTC.

The chain combines TRBV6-5 with TRBJ1-1; no clear D. This CDR3 is built from 11 residues. Germline V lookup: CDR1 MNHEY, CDR2 SVGAGI. Trimming removed 6 bases from V and 7 bases from J, with 9 bases in between. The CDR3 here is CASRSEVEAFF. The CDR3 nucleotides read TGTGCCAGCAGGTCGGAAGTTGAAGCTTTCTTT.

The chain uses TRBV2 and TRBJ1-2; 9 nucleotides line up with TRBD1. CDR3 length: 13 residues. Germline V gene sequence: CDR1 SNHLY, CDR2 FYNNEI. With V trimmed by 6 bases and J by 4 bases, 3 bases remained unmatched. CDR3 sequence: CASRQGAAYGYTF. CDR3 sequence (DNA): TGTGCCAGCAGACAGGGGGCCGCCTATGGCTACACCTTC.

The rearrangement joins TRBV29-1 to TRBJ1-2; D is perhaps TRBD1 (5 bases). Germline CDR1 and CDR2: SQVTM and ANQGSEA. Trimming cost V 6 bases and J 2 bases, with 10 bases left between them. The CDR3 runs 12 residues. The CDR3 region is CSVEGPNYGYTF. CDR3 coding DNA: TGCAGCGTGGAGGGGCCCAACTATGGCTACACCTTC.

The chain carries TRBV2 and TRBJ2-1; 9 nucleotides line up with TRBD2. V lost 6 bases and J lost 8; bases outside the gene matches: 11. Germline CDR1 and CDR2: SNHLY and FYNNEI. This CDR3 region has 15 residues. CDR3 protein: CASSPSSGGPYEQFF. DNA of the CDR3: TGTGCCAGCAGCCCGTCCAGCGGGGGGCCGTATGAGCAGTTCTTC.

The rearrangement links TRBV29-1 to TRBJ1-1; 7 bases agree with TRBD1. Germline CDR1 reads SQVTM; CDR2 reads ANQGSEA. This CDR3 spans 13 amino acids. V lost 8 bases, J lost 5 bases, and 11 bases stayed unmatched. In DNA, the CDR3 is TGCAGCAGTACCGGGACAGCCAGGACTGAAGCTTTCTTT. It specifies CSSTGTARTEAFF.

This rearrangement joins TRBV7-6 to TRBJ2-7; D not certain. The V and J ends lost 5 bases and 3 bases respectively, with 5 bases between them. Germline V gene sequence: CDR1 SGHVS, CDR2 FNYEAQ. CDR3 length: 11 residues. The CDR3 bases are TGTGCCAGCAGCACCCTCTACGAGCAGTACTTC. Its protein product is CASSTLYEQYF.

This rearrangement joins TRBV7-2 to TRBJ2-7, with D possibly being TRBD1 (6 bases). Germline V gives CDR1 SGHTA, CDR2 FQGNSA. The CDR3 length is 15 residues. With 5 bases removed from V and 2 bases from J, the gap between germline ends came to 16 bases. The CDR3 loop is CASSDTGKGTYEQYF. The DNA of the CDR3 is TGTGCCAGCAGCGATACAGGGAAAGGAACCTACGAGCAGTACTTC. Combining the CDR3 with reference TRBV7-2 and TRBJ2-7 gives the whole variable domain GAGVSQSPSNKVTEKGKDVELRCDPISGHTALYWYRQSLGQGLEFLIYFQGNSAPDKSGLPSDRFSAERTGGSVSTLTIQRTQQEDSAVYLCASSDTGKGTYEQYFGPGTRLTVT.

The J gene is TRBJ1-6, the V gene TRBV5-1; weak D call: TRBD1 (6 bases). V lost 4 bases and J 8 bases, leaving 10 bases between the germline ends. This CDR3 is 13 amino acids long. Germline V CDR1 and CDR2: SGHRS, YFSETQ. CDR3 region: CASSTGNDSPLHF. The CDR3, as DNA: TGCGCCAGCAGCACAGGGAATGATTCACCCCTCCACTTT.